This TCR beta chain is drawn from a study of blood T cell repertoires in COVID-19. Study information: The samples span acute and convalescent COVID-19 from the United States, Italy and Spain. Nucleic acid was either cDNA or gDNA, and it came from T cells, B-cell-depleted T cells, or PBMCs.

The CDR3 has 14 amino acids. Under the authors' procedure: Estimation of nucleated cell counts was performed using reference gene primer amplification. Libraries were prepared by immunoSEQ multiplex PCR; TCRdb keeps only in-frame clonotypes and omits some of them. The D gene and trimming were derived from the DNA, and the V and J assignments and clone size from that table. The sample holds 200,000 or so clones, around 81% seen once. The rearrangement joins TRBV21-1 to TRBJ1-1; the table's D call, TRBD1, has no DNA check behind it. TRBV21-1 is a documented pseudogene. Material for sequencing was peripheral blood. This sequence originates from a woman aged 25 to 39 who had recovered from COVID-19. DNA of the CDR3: TGTGCCAGCAGCACTCGGACAGGGAACACTGAAGCTTTCTTT. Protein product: CASSTRTGNTEAFF.